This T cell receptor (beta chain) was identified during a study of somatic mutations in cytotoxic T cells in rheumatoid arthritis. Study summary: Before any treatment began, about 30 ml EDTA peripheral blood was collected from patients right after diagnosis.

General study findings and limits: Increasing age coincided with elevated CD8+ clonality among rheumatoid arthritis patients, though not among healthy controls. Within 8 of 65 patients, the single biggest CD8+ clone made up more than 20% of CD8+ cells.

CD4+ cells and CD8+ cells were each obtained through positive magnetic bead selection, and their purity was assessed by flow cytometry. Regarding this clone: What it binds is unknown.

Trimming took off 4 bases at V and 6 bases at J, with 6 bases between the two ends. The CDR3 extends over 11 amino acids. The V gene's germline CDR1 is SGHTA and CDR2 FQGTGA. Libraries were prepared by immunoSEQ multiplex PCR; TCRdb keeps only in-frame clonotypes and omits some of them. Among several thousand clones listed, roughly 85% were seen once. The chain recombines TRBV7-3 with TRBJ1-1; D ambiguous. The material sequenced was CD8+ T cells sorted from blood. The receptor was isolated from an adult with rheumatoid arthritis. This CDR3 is CASSSGAEAFF. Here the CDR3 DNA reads TGTGCCAGCAGCTCAGGAGCTGAAGCTTTCTTT.